Following are 4 T cell receptor beta chains from one sample sequenced in a study of cytomegalovirus exposure and HLA in healthy donors. 13 Jbeta primers and 60 Vbeta primers were used for the PCR. TCRdb keeps only in-frame clones here, not all; method: immunoSEQ multiplex PCR. The profile shows about 120,000 clones, around 62% of them singletons. The sequenced sample consisted of PBMCs. These receptors all come from a woman in her 40s in good health and CMV-seropositive.

The V call is TRBV28, the J call TRBJ1-5; 7 nucleotides align to TRBD1. The CDR3 length is 15 residues. Germline CDR1 is MDHEN and CDR2 is SYDVKM. The V segment lost 7 bases and the J segment 4 bases; nucleotides outside the gene matches: 10. The CDR3 is CASNMPGQKNQPQHF. For the CDR3, the DNA is TGTGCCAGCAACATGCCGGGACAGAAAAATCAGCCCCAGCATTTT.

CDR3 residues: CASSPRGYEQYF. DNA for the CDR3: TGCGCCAGCAGTCCAAGGGGCTACGAGCAGTACTTC. V gene TRBV5-1 combines with J gene TRBJ2-7; a weak D match, TRBD1 (5 bases). The germline V and J ends were trimmed by 5 bases and 3 bases, with 9 bases remaining between them. Germline CDR1 and CDR2: SGHRS and YFSETQ. This CDR3 spans 12 amino acids. Full variable domain (missing parts from reference TRBV5-1 and TRBJ2-7): KAGVTQTPRYLIKTRGQQVTLSCSPISGHRSVSWYQQTPGQGLQFLFEYFSETQRNKGNFPGRFSGRQFSNSRSEMNVSTLELGDSALYLCASSPRGYEQYFGPGTRLTVT.

The V and J genes are TRBV5-1 and TRBJ2-1, with D perhaps matching TRBD2 (6 bases). Trimming left V 0 bases short and J 3 bases short, with 13 bases between. The CDR3 is made up of 16 amino acids. Per the germline V gene, CDR1 is SGHRS and CDR2 is YFSETQ. CDR3 bases: TGCGCCAGCAGCTTGGAGCCGGGAGACATCTACAATGAGCAGTTCTTC. Translation gives CASSLEPGDIYNEQFF.

This clone was observed a handful of times. The CDR3 reads CASSLRLAGFETQYF. The CDR3 DNA sequence: TGTGCCAGCAGCTTAAGACTAGCGGGTTTTGAGACCCAGTACTTC. The V and J genes are TRBV13 and TRBJ2-5; 10 bases agree with TRBD2. Germline values: CDR1 PRHDT, CDR2 FYEKMQ (reference sequence). The V and J ends lost 2 bases and 5 bases, in that order; junction bases with no gene match: 5. The CDR3 has 15 residues.